Listed below are T cell receptor beta chains from one sample, sequenced in a study of cytomegalovirus exposure and HLA in healthy donors. Profiled with immunoSEQ multiplex PCR; TCRdb holds only in-frame clones, not every one. Of about 360,000 clones detected, just over 85% appear once; the ten largest clones hold 0.83%. The specimen was PBMCs. These receptors were taken from a woman aged 18-29 years in good health and CMV-seronegative. Each CDR3 is given with its conserved first and last residue. The D gene is left open where the match is weak. Size is stated for part of the rows, as once, few or many counts, or as a class when the clone is expanded.

.	14	TRBV6-1	.	TRBJ1-5	CATEQGGINQPQHF
.	13	TRBV27	once	TRBJ1-1	CASSLFWGYEAFF
TRBD1	16	TRBV28	.	TRBJ1-1	CASSPTPGQGTTEAFF
.	15	TRBV15	.	TRBJ2-5	CATSSSNYYQETQYF
TRBD2	19	TRBV5-6	.	TRBJ2-3	CASSLMVAGGRRGTDTQYF
.	15	TRBV5-4	few	TRBJ1-5	CASSLGTAPNQPQHF
.	13	TRBV6-4	.	TRBJ2-1	CASSDSRMDEQFF
.	13	TRBV7-9	few	TRBJ1-5	CASSSAVDQPQHF
.	15	TRBV29-1	.	TRBJ2-5	CSVEGPGGRVATQYF
TRBD1	13	TRBV6-1	.	TRBJ2-7	CASSEGQVILEYF
TRBD1	17	TRBV27	.	TRBJ1-2	CASSLSRGQGVSDGYTF
.	15	TRBV7-8	.	TRBJ2-7	CASSVLSYGSYEQYF
.	15	TRBV28	.	TRBJ2-3	CATWEGGGYTDTQYF
.	15	TRBV6-4	.	TRBJ1-1	CASPRGETLNTEAFF
.	15	TRBV6-1	.	TRBJ1-3	CASSSGYYSGNTIYF
.	13	TRBV10-2	few	TRBJ1-1	CATTRTSNTEAFF
.	13	TRBV4-2	.	TRBJ2-5	CASSQDVRETQYF
TRBD1	15	TRBV2	.	TRBJ1-5	CASTPGQPRNQPQHF
.	11	TRBV6-5	.	TRBJ1-4	CASSILEKLFF
TRBD2	15	TRBV5-1	.	TRBJ2-3	CASSPGLASTDTQYF
TRBD1	14	TRBV7-2	.	TRBJ2-7	CASSLTGVTYEQYF
.	13	TRBV6-6	few	TRBJ2-7	CASRPEDSYEQYF
TRBD2	16	TRBV5-1	.	TRBJ2-2	CASSLTSGRVTGELFF
TRBD2	15	TRBV7-2	.	TRBJ2-1	CASSLTSGRLDEQFF
TRBD1	15	TRBV19	few	TRBJ1-1	CASSGSTGLNTEAFF
.	14	TRBV29-1	.	TRBJ2-7	CSAMRDTTSYEQYF
TRBD2	18	TRBV5-1	once	TRBJ2-3	CASSLVAGLASPTDTQYF
TRBD2	16	TRBV2	.	TRBJ2-2	CASSGLAGEGTGELFF
.	14	TRBV2	.	TRBJ1-5	CASSQEGGRQPQHF
TRBD1	16	TRBV6-5	.	TRBJ2-1	CASSYSTGQGGNEQFF
.	15	TRBV7-2	.	TRBJ2-7	CASSLSRLLSYEQYF
.	14	TRBV6-5	.	TRBJ2-7	CASSYIRESREQYF
.	16	TRBV10-3	.	TRBJ1-4	CAISDGQGGTNEKLFF
.	14	TRBV27	.	TRBJ2-7	CASSLGGALIEQYF
TRBD2	15	TRBV18	few	TRBJ2-5	CASSPLAGGMETQYF
TRBD1	15	TRBV6-5	.	TRBJ2-1	CASSYDRGQYNEQFF
.	12	TRBV23-1	.	TRBJ2-5	CASSQSRETQYF
.	14	TRBV9	.	TRBJ2-7	CASSVEVRGYEQYF
TRBD2	15	TRBV5-6	.	TRBJ2-2	CASSRGGVVTGELFF
TRBD1	15	TRBV4-2	few	TRBJ1-6	CASSIRTGRDSPLHF
TRBD2	17	TRBV27	.	TRBJ2-1	CASSLRESGARGDEQFF
.	13	TRBV11-2	.	TRBJ1-2	CASSLEGAAGYTF
.	13	TRBV2	.	TRBJ2-3	CASRRGGPDTQYF
.	14	TRBV4-2	.	TRBJ1-6	CASSQDFGGSPLHF